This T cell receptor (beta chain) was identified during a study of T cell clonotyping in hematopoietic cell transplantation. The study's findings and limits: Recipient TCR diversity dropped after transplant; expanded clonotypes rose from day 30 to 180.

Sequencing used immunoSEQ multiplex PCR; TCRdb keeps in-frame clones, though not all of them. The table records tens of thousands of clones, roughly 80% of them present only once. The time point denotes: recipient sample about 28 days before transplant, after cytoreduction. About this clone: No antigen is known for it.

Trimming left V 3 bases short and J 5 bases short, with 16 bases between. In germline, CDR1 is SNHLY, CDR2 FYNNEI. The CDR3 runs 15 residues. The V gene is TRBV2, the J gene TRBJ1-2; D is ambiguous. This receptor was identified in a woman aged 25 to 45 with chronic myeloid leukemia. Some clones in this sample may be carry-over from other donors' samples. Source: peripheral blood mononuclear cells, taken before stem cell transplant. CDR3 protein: CASSEREGVRYGYTF. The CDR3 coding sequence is TGTGCCAGCAGTGAGAGGGAGGGCGTAAGATATGGCTACACCTTC.